This T cell receptor beta chain was captured in a study of T cells in Graves' hyperthyroidism and ophthalmopathy. The investigators amplified TCR beta CDR3 regions from RNA transcripts. The primer set for the first-round RT-PCR of the TCR CDR3 was HTBI. In TCRdb, the multiplex PCR reads were re-called with MiXCR into one record per CDR3 protein. The sample has hundreds of thousands of distinct CDR3 sequences, less than 15% seen once. This CDR3 spans 13 amino acids. V shed 6 bases, J shed 8 bases, and the junction held 9 bases outside the gene matches. Germline loops: CDR1 SQVTM, CDR2 ANQGSEA. Specimen: blood. V and J are TRBV29-1 and TRBJ1-1; 10 nucleotides align to TRBD1. This TCR derives from a woman aged 18-29 years with Graves' hyperthyroidism. In DNA form, the CDR3 reads TGCAGCGTCCCGGTGGGGGACAGGGGAGAAGCTTTCTTT. Translated, it gives CSVPVGDRGEAFF.